This T cell receptor (beta chain) was recovered during a study of T cells in Graves' hyperthyroidism and ophthalmopathy. Study-wide results and limits: Blood samples included most of the expanded thyroid clonotypes exceeding 0.001.

TCR beta CDR3 sequences were amplified from RNA transcripts. Initially, a first-round RT-PCR of the TCR CDR3 employed the HTBI primer set. TCRdb recomputed calls from the multiplex PCR reads with MiXCR, one row per CDR3 protein. The data hold some 550,000 distinct CDR3 sequences, with about a sixth observed a single time. CDR1 SGHAT and CDR2 FQDESV come from the germline V gene (reference sequence). V lost 4 bases and J lost 1; bases outside the gene matches: 6. This CDR3 is 16 amino acids long. Exclusion of a patient resulted from uncontrolled infection, other autoimmune disease, pregnancy or lactation. The authors obtained PBMCs from roughly 10 ml of fresh peripheral blood. This clonotype was found many times. Its antigen is as yet unknown.

The receptor's source is a woman between 40 and 55 years old with Graves' ophthalmopathy. Specimen: blood. The chain employs TRBV11-1 and TRBJ1-1; 10 nucleotides agree with TRBD1. The CDR3 nucleotides read TGTGCCAGCAGCTGGGGACAGGGGATTTCGAACACTGAAGCTTTCTTT. It translates to CASSWGQGISNTEAFF.